The present entry profiles one T cell receptor (beta chain) with its context. CDR1 and CDR2 from the germline V gene are SGHVS and FQNEAQ. V shed 2 bases and J shed 9 bases, with 20 bases lying between them. The CDR3 runs 16 residues. The sample is drawn from a study of cytomegalovirus exposure and HLA in healthy donors. PCR was performed using 60 Vbeta and 13 Jbeta primers. TCRdb's copy holds only in-frame clones and misses some; the assay was immunoSEQ multiplex PCR. The data show 75,000 to 90,000 clones, under 80% seen once. The specimen sequenced was PBMCs. The rearrangement links TRBV7-8 to TRBJ1-5, with D maybe TRBD1 (5 bases). The origin of this receptor is a man in his sixties in good health and CMV-seronegative. The CDR3 loop reads CASSLFGGKGDRPQHF. CDR3 DNA sequence: TGTGCCAGCAGCTTATTTGGGGGGAAAGGCGATAGGCCCCAGCATTTT.